This record concerns one T cell receptor beta chain sequence. This sample is part of a study of blood T cell repertoires in COVID-19. Across the study: The United States, Italy and Spain supplied acute and convalescent COVID-19 samples. PBMCs, B-cell-depleted T cells, or T cells provided the cDNA or gDNA that made up the material.

Methods used by the authors: Reference gene primers were amplified, and this amplification served to estimate nucleated cell counts. Profiled with immunoSEQ multiplex PCR; TCRdb holds only in-frame clones, not every one. D and trimming were read from the DNA, whereas the V and J calls and clone size are those reported in that table. The sample comprises 250,000 to 350,000 clones, about four fifths of which are singletons, and 0.95% to 1.5% rests with the top ten. This CDR3 spans 14 amino acids. Germline CDR1 and CDR2: SGHAT and FQNNGV. Trimming cost V 0 bases and J 0 bases, with 6 bases left between them.

The sequence was obtained from a woman in her forties or fifties with acute or convalescent COVID-19. The sample was peripheral blood. The genes are TRBV11-2 and TRBJ2-7; no firm D call. DNA for the CDR3: TGTGCCAGCAGCTTAGACGTCAGCTCCTACGAGCAGTACGTC. Protein product: CASSLDVSSYEQYV.